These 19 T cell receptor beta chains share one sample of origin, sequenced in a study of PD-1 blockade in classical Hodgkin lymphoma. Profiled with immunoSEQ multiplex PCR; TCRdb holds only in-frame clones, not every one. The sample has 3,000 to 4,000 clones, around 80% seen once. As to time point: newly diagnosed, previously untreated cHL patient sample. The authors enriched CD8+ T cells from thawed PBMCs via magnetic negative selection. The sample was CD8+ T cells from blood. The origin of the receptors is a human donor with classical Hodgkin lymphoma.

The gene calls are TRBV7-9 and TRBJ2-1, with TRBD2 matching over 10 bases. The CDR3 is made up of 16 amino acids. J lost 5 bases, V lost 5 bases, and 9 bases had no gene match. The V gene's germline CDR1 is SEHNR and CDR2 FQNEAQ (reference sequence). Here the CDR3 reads CASSHPGTSANNEQFF. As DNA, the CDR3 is TGTGCCAGCAGCCACCCCGGGACTAGCGCCAACAATGAGCAGTTCTTC.

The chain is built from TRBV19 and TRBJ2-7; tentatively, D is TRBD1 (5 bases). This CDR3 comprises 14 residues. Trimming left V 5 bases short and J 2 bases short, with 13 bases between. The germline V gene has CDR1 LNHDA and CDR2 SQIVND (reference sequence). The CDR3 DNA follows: TGTGCCAGTAGTTTCAGGGAATACGCCTACGAGCAGTACTTC. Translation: CASSFREYAYEQYF.

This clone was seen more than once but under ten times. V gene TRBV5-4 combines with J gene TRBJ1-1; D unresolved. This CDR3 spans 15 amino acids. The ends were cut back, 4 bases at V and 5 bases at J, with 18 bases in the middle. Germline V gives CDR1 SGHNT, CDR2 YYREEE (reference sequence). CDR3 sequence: CASSAVGGSETEAFF. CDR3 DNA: TGTGCCAGCAGCGCGGTAGGCGGGAGCGAGACTGAAGCTTTCTTT.

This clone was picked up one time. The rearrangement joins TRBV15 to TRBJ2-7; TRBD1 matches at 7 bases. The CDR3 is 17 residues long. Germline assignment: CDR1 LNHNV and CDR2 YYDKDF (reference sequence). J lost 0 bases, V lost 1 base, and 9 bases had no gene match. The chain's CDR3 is CATSRARQGPSSYEQYF. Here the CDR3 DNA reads TGTGCCACCAGCAGAGCCAGACAGGGTCCAAGCTCCTACGAGCAGTACTTC.

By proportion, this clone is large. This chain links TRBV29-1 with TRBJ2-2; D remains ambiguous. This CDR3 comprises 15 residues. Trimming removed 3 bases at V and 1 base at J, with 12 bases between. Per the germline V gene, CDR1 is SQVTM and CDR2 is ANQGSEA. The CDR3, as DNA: TGCAGCGTTGAGATAGCAGGAGTGAACACCGGGGAGCTGTTTTTT. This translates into CSVEIAGVNTGELFF.

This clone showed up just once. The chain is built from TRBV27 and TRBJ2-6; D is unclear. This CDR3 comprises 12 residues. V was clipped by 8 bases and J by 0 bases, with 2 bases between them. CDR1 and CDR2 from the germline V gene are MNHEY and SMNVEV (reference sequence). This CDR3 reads CASPSGANVLTF. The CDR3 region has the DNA TGTGCCAGCCCCTCTGGGGCCAACGTCCTGACTTTC. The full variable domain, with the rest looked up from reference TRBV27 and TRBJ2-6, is EAQVTQNPRYLITVTGKKLTVTCSQNMNHEYMSWYRQDPGLGLRQIYYSMNVEVTDKGDVPEGYKVSRKEKRNFPLILESPSPNQTSLYFCASPSGANVLTFGAGSRLTVL.

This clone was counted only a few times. The CDR3 loop is CASSLGNGYEQYF. The CDR3, as DNA: TGTGCCAGCAGTTTAGGGAACGGTTACGAGCAGTACTTC. The V and J genes are TRBV27 and TRBJ2-7; no definite D call. Trimming took 2 bases from V and 4 from J, leaving 9 bases between them. This CDR3 has 13 residues. Germline V gene lookup returns CDR1 MNHEY and CDR2 SMNVEV (reference sequence).

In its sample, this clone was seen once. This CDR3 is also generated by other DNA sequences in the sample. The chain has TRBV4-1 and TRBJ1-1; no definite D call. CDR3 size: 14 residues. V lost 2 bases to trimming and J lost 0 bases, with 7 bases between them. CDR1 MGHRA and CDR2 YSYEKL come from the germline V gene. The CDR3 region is CASSQSELNTEAFF. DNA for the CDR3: TGCGCCAGCAGCCAATCGGAGCTGAACACTGAAGCTTTCTTT.

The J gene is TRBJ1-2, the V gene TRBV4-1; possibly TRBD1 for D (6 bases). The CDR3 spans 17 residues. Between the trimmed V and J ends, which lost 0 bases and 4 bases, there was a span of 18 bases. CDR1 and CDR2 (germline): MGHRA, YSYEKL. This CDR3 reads CASSQDMSGALGYGYTF. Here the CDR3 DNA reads TGCGCCAGCAGCCAAGATATGTCAGGGGCCCTCGGCTATGGCTACACCTTC.

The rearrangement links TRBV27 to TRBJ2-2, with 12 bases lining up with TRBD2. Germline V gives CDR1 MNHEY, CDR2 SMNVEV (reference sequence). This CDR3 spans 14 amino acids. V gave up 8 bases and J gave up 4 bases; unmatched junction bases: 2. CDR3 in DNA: TGTGCCAGCGGGACTAGCGGGTTCACCGGGGAGCTGTTTTTT. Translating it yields CASGTSGFTGELFF.

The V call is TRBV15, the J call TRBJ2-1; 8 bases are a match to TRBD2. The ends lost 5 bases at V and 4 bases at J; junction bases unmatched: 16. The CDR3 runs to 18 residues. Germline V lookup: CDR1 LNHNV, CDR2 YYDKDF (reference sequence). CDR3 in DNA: TGTGCCACCAGCCTCCCCTTGGGTAGCGGGGCCGGGTACAATGAGCAGTTCTTC. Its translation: CATSLPLGSGAGYNEQFF.

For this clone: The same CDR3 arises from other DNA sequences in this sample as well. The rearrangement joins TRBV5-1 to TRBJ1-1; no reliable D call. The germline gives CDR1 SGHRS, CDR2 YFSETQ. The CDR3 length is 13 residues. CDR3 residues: CASTPGGSSEAFF. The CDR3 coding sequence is TGCGCTAGTACGCCGGGAGGGAGCTCTGAAGCTTTCTTT.

The CDR3 sequence is CASSLGTGGRQPQHF. CDR3 bases: TGTGCCAGCAGTCTCGGGACAGGGGGCCGACAGCCCCAGCATTTT. The chain joins TRBV2 to TRBJ1-5; TRBD1 agrees at 12 bases. J gave up 7 bases and V 5 bases, and 6 bases lay outside the gene matches. CDR3 length: 15 residues. Germline V gene lookup returns CDR1 SNHLY and CDR2 FYNNEI.

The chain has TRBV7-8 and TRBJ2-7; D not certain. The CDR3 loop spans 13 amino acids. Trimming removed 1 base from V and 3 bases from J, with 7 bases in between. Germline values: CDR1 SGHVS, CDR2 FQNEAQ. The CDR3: CASSLDGDYEQYF. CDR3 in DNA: TGTGCCAGCAGCTTAGACGGTGACTACGAGCAGTACTTC.

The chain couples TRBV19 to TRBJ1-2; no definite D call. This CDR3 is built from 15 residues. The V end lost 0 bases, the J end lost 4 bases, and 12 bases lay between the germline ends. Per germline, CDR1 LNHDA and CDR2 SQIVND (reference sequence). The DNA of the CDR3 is TGTGCCAGTAGTATAGATCTTCTTGGCCTCTATGGCTACACCTTC. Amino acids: CASSIDLLGLYGYTF.

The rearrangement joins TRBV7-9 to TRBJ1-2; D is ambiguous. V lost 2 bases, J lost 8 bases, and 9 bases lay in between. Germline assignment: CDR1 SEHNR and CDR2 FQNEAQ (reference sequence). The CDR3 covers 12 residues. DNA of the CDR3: TGTGCCAGCAGCTTATCCCAATGGGGCTACACCTTC. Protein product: CASSLSQWGYTF.

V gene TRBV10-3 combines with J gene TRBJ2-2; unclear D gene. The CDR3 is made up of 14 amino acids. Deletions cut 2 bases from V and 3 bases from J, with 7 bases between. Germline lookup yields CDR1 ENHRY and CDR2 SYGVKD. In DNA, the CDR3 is TGTGCCATCAGTGAGCCTGATCACACCGGGGAGCTGTTTTTT. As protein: CAISEPDHTGELFF.

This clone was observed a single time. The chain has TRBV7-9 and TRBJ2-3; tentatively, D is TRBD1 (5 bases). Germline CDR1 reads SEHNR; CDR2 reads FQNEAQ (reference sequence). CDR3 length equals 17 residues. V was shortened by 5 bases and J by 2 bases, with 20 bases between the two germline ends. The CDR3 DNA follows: TGTGCCAGCAGCCCCCCAATGGGGCGCGAGACCACAGATACGCAGTATTTT. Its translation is CASSPPMGRETTDTQYF.

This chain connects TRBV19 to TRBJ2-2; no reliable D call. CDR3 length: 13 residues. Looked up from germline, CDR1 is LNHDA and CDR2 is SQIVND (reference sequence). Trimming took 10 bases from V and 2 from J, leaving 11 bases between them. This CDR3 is CATKRPNTGELFF. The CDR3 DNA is TGTGCCACTAAACGACCAAACACCGGGGAGCTGTTTTTT.